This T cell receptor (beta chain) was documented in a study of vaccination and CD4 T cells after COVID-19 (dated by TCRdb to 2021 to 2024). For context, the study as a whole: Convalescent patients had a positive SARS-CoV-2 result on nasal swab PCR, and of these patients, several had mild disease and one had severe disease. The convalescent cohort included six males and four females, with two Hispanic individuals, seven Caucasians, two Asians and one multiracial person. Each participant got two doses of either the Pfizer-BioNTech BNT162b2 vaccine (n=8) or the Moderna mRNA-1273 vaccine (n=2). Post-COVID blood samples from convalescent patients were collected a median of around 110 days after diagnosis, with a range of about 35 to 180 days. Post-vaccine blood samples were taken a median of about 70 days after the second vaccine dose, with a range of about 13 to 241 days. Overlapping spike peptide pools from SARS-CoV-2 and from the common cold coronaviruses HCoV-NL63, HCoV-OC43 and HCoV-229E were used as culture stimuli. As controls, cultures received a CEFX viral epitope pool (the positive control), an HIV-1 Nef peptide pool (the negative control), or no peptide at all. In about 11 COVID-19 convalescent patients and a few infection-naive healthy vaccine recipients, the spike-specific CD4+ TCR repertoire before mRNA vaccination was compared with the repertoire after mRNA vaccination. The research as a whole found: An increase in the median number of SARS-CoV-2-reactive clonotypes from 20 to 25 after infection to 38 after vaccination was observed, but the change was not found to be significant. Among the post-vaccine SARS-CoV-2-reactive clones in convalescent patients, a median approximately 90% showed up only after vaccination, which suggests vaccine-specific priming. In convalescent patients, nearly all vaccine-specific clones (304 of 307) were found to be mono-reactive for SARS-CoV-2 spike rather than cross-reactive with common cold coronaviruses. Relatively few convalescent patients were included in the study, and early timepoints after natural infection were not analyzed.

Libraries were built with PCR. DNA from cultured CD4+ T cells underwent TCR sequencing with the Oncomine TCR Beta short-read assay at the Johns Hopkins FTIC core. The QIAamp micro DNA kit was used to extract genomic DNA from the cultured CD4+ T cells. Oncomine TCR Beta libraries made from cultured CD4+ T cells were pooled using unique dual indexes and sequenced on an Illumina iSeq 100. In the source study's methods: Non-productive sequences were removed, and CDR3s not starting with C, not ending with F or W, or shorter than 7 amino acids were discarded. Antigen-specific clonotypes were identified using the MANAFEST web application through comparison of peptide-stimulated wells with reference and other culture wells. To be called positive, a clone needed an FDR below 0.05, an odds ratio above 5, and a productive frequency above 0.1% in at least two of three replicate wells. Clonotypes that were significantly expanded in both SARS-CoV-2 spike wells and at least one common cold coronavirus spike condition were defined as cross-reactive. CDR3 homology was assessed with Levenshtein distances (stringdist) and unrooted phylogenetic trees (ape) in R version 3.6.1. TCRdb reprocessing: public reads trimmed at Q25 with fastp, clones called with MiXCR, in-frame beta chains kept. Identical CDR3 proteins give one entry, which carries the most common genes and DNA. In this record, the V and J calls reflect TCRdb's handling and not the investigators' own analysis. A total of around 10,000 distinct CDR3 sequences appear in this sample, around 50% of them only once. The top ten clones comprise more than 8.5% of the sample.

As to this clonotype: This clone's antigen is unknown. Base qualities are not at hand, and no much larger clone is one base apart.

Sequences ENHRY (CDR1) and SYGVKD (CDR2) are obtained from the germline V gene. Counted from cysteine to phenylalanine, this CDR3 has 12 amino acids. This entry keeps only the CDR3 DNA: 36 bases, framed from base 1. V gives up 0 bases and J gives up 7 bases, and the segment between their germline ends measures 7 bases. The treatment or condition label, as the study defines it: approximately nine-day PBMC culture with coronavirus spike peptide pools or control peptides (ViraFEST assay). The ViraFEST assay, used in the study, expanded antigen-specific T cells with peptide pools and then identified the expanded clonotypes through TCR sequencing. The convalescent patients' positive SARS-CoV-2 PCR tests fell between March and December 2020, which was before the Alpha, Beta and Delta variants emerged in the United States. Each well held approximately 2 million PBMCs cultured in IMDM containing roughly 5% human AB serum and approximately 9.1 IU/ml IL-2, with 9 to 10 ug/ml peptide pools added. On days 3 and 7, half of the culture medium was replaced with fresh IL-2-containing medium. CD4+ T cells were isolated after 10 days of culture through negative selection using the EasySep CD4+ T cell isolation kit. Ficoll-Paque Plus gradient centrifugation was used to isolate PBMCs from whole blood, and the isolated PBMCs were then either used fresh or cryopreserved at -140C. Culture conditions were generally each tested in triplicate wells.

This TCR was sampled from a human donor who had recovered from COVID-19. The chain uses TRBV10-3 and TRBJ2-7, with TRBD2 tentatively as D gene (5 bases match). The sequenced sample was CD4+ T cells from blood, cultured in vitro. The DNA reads TGTGCCATCAGTGAGTCCGGGGTTGAGCAGTACTTC. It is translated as CAISESGVEQYF.